These 5 T cell receptor beta chains originate from one sample sequenced in a study of blood T cell repertoires in COVID-19. Repertoires were generated with immunoSEQ multiplex PCR, while TCRdb's copy carries only in-frame clones and drops some. The sample carries 90,000 to 130,000 clones, approximately 88% recorded once. The sample comprised peripheral blood. Receptors originate from a woman aged 70-85 years with acute or convalescent COVID-19.

The rearrangement joins TRBV7-2 to TRBJ1-5; D ambiguous. The CDR3 consists of 14 residues. Trimming shortened V by 1 base and J by 7 bases, and 11 bases separated the two germline ends. Germline V gene data show CDR1 as SGHTA and CDR2 as FQGNSA. In nucleotides, the CDR3 is TGTGCCAGCAGCTTAGATAGACAAGTACAGCCCCAGCATTTT. Amino acid sequence: CASSLDRQVQPQHF.

V usage is TRBV12-3 or TRBV12-4 and J usage is TRBJ1-3, with 11 bases aligning to TRBD1. This CDR3 region has 13 residues. Trimming removed 6 bases from V and 7 bases from J; junction bases left unmatched: 2. The CDR3, as DNA: TGTGCCAGCAGGCGGACAGGGGGCAACACCATATATTTT. Residues: CASRRTGGNTIYF.

The chain is built from TRBV18 and TRBJ1-5; D ambiguous. CDR1 and CDR2 from the germline V gene are KGHSH and LQKENI. This CDR3 is built from 12 residues. V shed 3 bases and J shed 4 bases, with 4 bases lying between them. The CDR3 sequence: CASSPSNQPQHF. DNA for the CDR3: TGTGCCAGCTCACCCTCTAATCAGCCCCAGCATTTT.

The genes are TRBV28 and TRBJ2-5; 12 positions match TRBD2. Trimming cost V 3 bases and J 4 bases; bases outside gene matches: 6. Per the germline V gene, CDR1 is MDHEN and CDR2 is SYDVKM. The CDR3 runs to 16 residues. CDR3 DNA: TGTGCCAGCAGTTTGATGACTAGCGGGAGAGCAGAGACCCAGTACTTC. It codes for CASSLMTSGRAETQYF.

This sequence joins TRBV19 and TRBJ2-2; 8 bases align to TRBD1. Germline-derived CDR1 and CDR2 are LNHDA and SQIVND (reference sequence). The CDR3 loop spans 18 amino acids. The junction had 7 bases not matched to a gene; V was cut back by 1 base and J by 0 bases. CDR3 region: CASSIALGQAANTGELFF. The CDR3 DNA sequence: TGTGCCAGTAGTATAGCCCTGGGACAGGCCGCGAACACCGGGGAGCTGTTTTTT.